This is a list of T cell receptor beta chains from one sample in a study of technical replicates of blood from a handful of donors. Assay: immunoSEQ multiplex PCR; the TCRdb copy retains only in-frame clones and omits some. The sample includes about 98,000 clones, 90% to 97% of them seen just once. Sequenced: T cells isolated from PBMCs. The receptor source for this set is a human donor in good health. The CDR3 runs from the conserved cysteine through the conserved F or W. The D gene is left open where the match is weak. Size tells how often a clone was seen (once, few, many) or the class of an expanded clone, and some rows leave it out.

J: TRBJ2-1
D: TRBD2
V: TRBV27
size: NA
DNA: TGTGCCAGCAAGTGGACTAGCGACAATGAGCAGTTCTTC
CDR3: CASKWTSDNEQFF

J: TRBJ2-2
D: NA
V: TRBV27
size: NA
DNA: TGTGCCAGCAGTTTATCGCCGGGAGTGGACACCGGGGAGCTGTTTTTT
CDR3: CASSLSPGVDTGELFF

J: TRBJ2-4
D: NA
V: TRBV7-9
size: NA
DNA: TGTGCCAGCAGGGGGCTGAACAAAAACATTCAGTACTTC
CDR3: CASRGLNKNIQYF

J: TRBJ2-4
D: TRBD2
V: TRBV19
size: NA
DNA: TGTGCCAGTAGCCCCTTAGCGGGGAGACTAAACATTCAGTACTTC
CDR3: CASSPLAGRLNIQYF

J: TRBJ2-7
D: NA
V: TRBV4-1
size: NA
DNA: TGCGCCAGCAGCCAAGATCGGGGACTGTCCTACGAGCAGTACTTC
CDR3: CASSQDRGLSYEQYF

J: TRBJ1-1
D: NA
V: TRBV5-4
size: once
DNA: TGTGCCAGCAGCCTTCAGGGGCGGGACACTGAAGCTTTCTTT
CDR3: CASSLQGRDTEAFF

J: TRBJ1-2
D: NA
V: TRBV5-6
size: NA
DNA: TGTGCCAGCAGCCGCGACCAGGGATTAGGGTATGGCTACACCTTC
CDR3: CASSRDQGLGYGYTF

J: TRBJ2-5
D: TRBD2
V: TRBV9
size: NA
DNA: TGTGCCAGCACCCCGGGGGGGGGAGTGGAGACCCAGTACTTC
CDR3: CASTPGGGVETQYF

J: TRBJ2-2
D: NA
V: TRBV10-3
size: NA
DNA: TGTGCCATCAGTGAGTCTTGGGCAGGGGACCTCCCTTCGAACACCGGGGAGCTGTTTTTT
CDR3: CAISESWAGDLPSNTGELFF

J: TRBJ2-2
D: NA
V: TRBV4-2
size: NA
DNA: TGTGCCAGCAGCCAAATGACAAGTACCGGGGAGCTGTTTTTT
CDR3: CASSQMTSTGELFF

J: TRBJ1-1
D: NA
V: TRBV25-1
size: once
DNA: TGTGCCATCCGGAAAATGGGGGCAGCTTTTGAAGCTTTCTTT
CDR3: CAIRKMGAAFEAFF

J: TRBJ1-3
D: NA
V: TRBV5-1
size: NA
DNA: TGCGCCAGCAGCTCGGATAGCCGCTCTGGAAACACCATATATTTT
CDR3: CASSSDSRSGNTIYF

J: TRBJ1-2
D: TRBD1
V: TRBV19
size: NA
DNA: TGTGCCAGTAGTATAGTTCAGGCGGCAGGGGGCCTCTATGGCTACACCTTC
CDR3: CASSIVQAAGGLYGYTF

J: TRBJ2-1
D: NA
V: TRBV29-1
size: NA
DNA: TGCAGCGTTGCCGCAGGGTTCTCCTACAATGAGCAGTTCTTC
CDR3: CSVAAGFSYNEQFF

J: TRBJ1-4
D: TRBD1
V: TRBV4-1
size: NA
DNA: TGCGCCAGCAGCCGGACAGGAAATGAAAAACTGTTTTTT
CDR3: CASSRTGNEKLFF

J: TRBJ1-2
D: NA
V: TRBV10-3
size: NA
DNA: TGTGCCATCAGTGACCTTTCGGTCGGTCTGCGCGGCTACACCTTC
CDR3: CAISDLSVGLRGYTF

J: TRBJ1-2
D: NA
V: TRBV4-1
size: NA
DNA: TGCGCCAGCAGCCAAGATCCGGCGGATATACGCTACACCTTC
CDR3: CASSQDPADIRYTF

J: TRBJ2-2
D: TRBD2
V: TRBV28
size: NA
DNA: TGTGCCAGCAGGAGGGCCACCGGACTAGCGGCGGCCGGGGAGCTGTTTTTT
CDR3: CASRRATGLAAAGELFF

J: TRBJ2-3
D: TRBD2
V: TRBV29-1
size: NA
DNA: TGCAGCGGAAGACTAGCGGGCCTCACAGATACGCAGTATTTT
CDR3: CSGRLAGLTDTQYF

J: TRBJ2-3
D: NA
V: TRBV5-1
size: NA
DNA: TGCGCCAGCAGGAGAGCGGTTGTCACAGATACGCAGTATTTT
CDR3: CASRRAVVTDTQYF

J: TRBJ2-3
D: TRBD2
V: TRBV10-3
size: NA
DNA: TGTGCCATCAGTGGGGGGACTAGCGGCCCTAAAGAAAGCACAGATACGCAGTATTTT
CDR3: CAISGGTSGPKESTDTQYF

J: TRBJ1-1
D: TRBD1
V: TRBV2
size: NA
DNA: TGTGCCAGCGGCCTTGACAGGGGCACTGAAGCTTTCTTT
CDR3: CASGLDRGTEAFF

J: TRBJ2-1
D: TRBD2
V: TRBV29-1
size: NA
DNA: TGCAGCGCGGGACTAGCGGGGCCCAATGAGCAGTTCTTC
CDR3: CSAGLAGPNEQFF

J: TRBJ2-1
D: NA
V: TRBV19
size: NA
DNA: TGTGCCAGTAGTATATTGGTAGCGACACCCTACAATGAGCAGTTCTTC
CDR3: CASSILVATPYNEQFF

J: TRBJ1-1
D: NA
V: TRBV10-3
size: NA
DNA: TGTGCCATCAGTGAAGGAAGACAGAACACTGAAGCTTTCTTT
CDR3: CAISEGRQNTEAFF

J: TRBJ1-5
D: NA
V: TRBV6-1
size: NA
DNA: TGTGCCAGCAGTGAGGCGACAGCTTACAATCAGCCCCAGCATTTT
CDR3: CASSEATAYNQPQHF

J: TRBJ1-2
D: NA
V: TRBV2
size: NA
DNA: TGTGCCAGCAGTGGCGAGGCCCCCGAGGAAGGCTACACCTTC
CDR3: CASSGEAPEEGYTF

J: TRBJ1-2
D: TRBD1
V: TRBV9
size: once
DNA: TGTGCCAGCAGCCCCTTCTCCGGGACAGGGGGCTACACCTTC
CDR3: CASSPFSGTGGYTF

J: TRBJ1-6
D: NA
V: TRBV5-6
size: NA
DNA: TGTGCCAGCAGCCTTTCGACAGATAATTCACCCCTCCACTTT
CDR3: CASSLSTDNSPLHF

J: TRBJ2-7
D: TRBD2
V: TRBV10-3
size: NA
DNA: TGTGCCATCAGTCCACACCCGGGACTAGCGGCCTCAGCCTACGAGCAGTACTTC
CDR3: CAISPHPGLAASAYEQYF

J: TRBJ1-2
D: TRBD1
V: TRBV4-1
size: NA
DNA: TGCGCCAGCAGTACGGGACAGGGGAGCTATGGCTACACCTTC
CDR3: CASSTGQGSYGYTF

J: TRBJ2-1
D: TRBD2
V: TRBV28
size: NA
DNA: TGTGCCAGCAGTTTACGTAGCGGGGATTACAATGAGCAGTTCTTC
CDR3: CASSLRSGDYNEQFF

J: TRBJ2-7
D: NA
V: TRBV6-5
size: NA
DNA: TGTGCCAGCAAAATCCGGGACACCCTTTCCTACGAGCAGTACTTC
CDR3: CASKIRDTLSYEQYF

J: TRBJ2-3
D: TRBD2
V: TRBV9
size: NA
DNA: TGTGCCAGCAGCGTCCGGGAGGGCCTCACAGATACGCAGTATTTT
CDR3: CASSVREGLTDTQYF

J: TRBJ1-2
D: TRBD1
V: TRBV5-8
size: NA
DNA: TGTGCCAGCAGCTTTGGGACAGGGGGAGATGGCTACACCTTC
CDR3: CASSFGTGGDGYTF

J: TRBJ2-2
D: NA
V: TRBV5-4
size: NA
DNA: TGTGCCAGCAGGGCCGGGACTCTAAACACCGGGGAGCTGTTTTTT
CDR3: CASRAGTLNTGELFF

J: TRBJ1-2
D: NA
V: TRBV6-6
size: NA
DNA: TGTGCCAGCAGTTACCCCAATCAGGGAATGGACTATGGCTACACCTTC
CDR3: CASSYPNQGMDYGYTF

J: TRBJ2-3
D: TRBD1
V: TRBV10-2
size: NA
DNA: TGCGCCAGCAGTGAGCCCGACAGGGGAACAGATACGCAGTATTTT
CDR3: CASSEPDRGTDTQYF

J: TRBJ1-2
D: NA
V: TRBV11-3
size: NA
DNA: TGTGCCAGCAGCTCCGTAGGCAGCACACTCGAGGCAGTAGCTAACTATGGCTACACCTTC
CDR3: CASSSVGSTLEAVANYGYTF

J: TRBJ2-1
D: NA
V: TRBV27
size: NA
DNA: TGTGCCAGCACGGGGCCGGGGGTCCCCCCCGCGGGGAATGAGCAGTTCTTC
CDR3: CASTGPGVPPAGNEQFF

J: TRBJ2-2
D: NA
V: TRBV2
size: NA
DNA: TGTGCCGGCTCACAAACCGGGGAGCTGTTTTTT
CDR3: CAGSQTGELFF

J: TRBJ1-3
D: NA
V: TRBV6-5
size: once
DNA: TGTGCCAGCAGTCCGGCAGGGAAGGCTGGAAACACCATATATTTT
CDR3: CASSPAGKAGNTIYF

J: TRBJ1-2
D: TRBD1
V: TRBV5-5
size: NA
DNA: TGTGCCAGCAGCCGAGTAGACAGGGGCGGATATGGCTACACCTTC
CDR3: CASSRVDRGGYGYTF

J: TRBJ1-2
D: TRBD1
V: TRBV5-1
size: NA
DNA: TGCGCCAGCAGCTCGACAGGGAAATCGGGCTACACCTTC
CDR3: CASSSTGKSGYTF